This TCR beta chain is from a study of CD8 T cells in Susac syndrome. Findings of the study overall: The study conceded that relatively few individuals underwent its TCR sequencing and HLA analysis.

The authors carried out high-throughput sequencing of TCR beta. They applied it to CD8+ and CD4+ T cells obtained from blood. Points on this clonotype: Its matching antigen is unknown.

RNA, at about 0.45 to 1 ug, was reverse transcribed with random hexamers. Amplification of TCR beta CDR3 spanned 54 Vbeta and 13 Jbeta via immunoSEQ multiplex PCR. Using its own MiXCR run on the immunoSEQ multiplex PCR reads, TCRdb lists one record per CDR3 protein. The sample holds 100,000 to 150,000 distinct CDR3 sequences, 80% to 95% seen once. V lost 1 base and J 7 bases, leaving 14 bases between the germline ends. CDR1 and CDR2 (germline): MNHEY, SMNVEV (reference sequence). The CDR3 sequence is 15 residues long. The sequenced material came from CD8+ T cells from PBMCs. V gene TRBV27 combines with J gene TRBJ1-5, with D perhaps matching TRBD1 (5 bases). The sequence came from a human donor with multiple sclerosis. CDR3: CASSLYLQGGQPQHF. DNA for the CDR3: TGTGCCAGCAGTTTATATCTCCAGGGCGGCCAGCCCCAGCATTTT.